A single sample gave rise to the 13 T cell receptor beta chains below, sequenced in a study of T cells of healthy individuals. Via MiXCR, TCRdb re-called the 5' RACE reads, giving one row per CDR3 protein. In the table there are some 100,000 distinct CDR3 sequences, 17% of which are singletons. These receptors were collected from a human donor in good health.

This clonotype was seen many times. The chain links TRBV20-1 to TRBJ1-3; TRBD1 agrees at 8 bases. J lost 4 bases, V lost 3 bases, and 2 bases had no gene match. The CDR3 contains 13 residues. Per germline, CDR1 DFQATT and CDR2 SNEGSKA (reference sequence). The CDR3 DNA reads TGCAGTGCTAGGGGACAGGCGGGAAACACCATATATTTT. This sequence encodes CSARGQAGNTIYF.

The rearrangement joins TRBV20-1 to TRBJ1-5; possible D gene TRBD1, 6 bases. Germline lookup yields CDR1 DFQATT and CDR2 SNEGSKA (reference sequence). Trimming left V 5 bases short and J 5 bases short, with 13 bases between. The CDR3 extends over 13 amino acids. The CDR3 protein is CSASREGDQPQHF. Written as DNA, the CDR3 is TGCAGTGCTTCGAGGGAGGGGGATCAGCCCCAGCATTTT.

The rearrangement joins TRBV5-1 to TRBJ2-2; D ambiguous. The V end lost 5 bases, the J end lost 3 bases, and 8 bases lay between the germline ends. CDR1 and CDR2 from the germline V gene are SGHRS and YFSETQ. CDR3 length: 13 amino acids. Here the CDR3 DNA reads TGCGCCAGCAGTCTTCCGGACACCGGGGAGCTGTTTTTT. This codes for CASSLPDTGELFF.

This clonotype was detected only a few times. This sequence joins TRBV28 and TRBJ1-5, with TRBD1 as a possible D gene (5 bases). Trimming removed 2 bases from V and 8 bases from J, with 16 bases in between. Germline CDR1 MDHEN, CDR2 SYDVKM. This CDR3 region has 15 residues. Here the CDR3 reads CASSLPGRFGEPQHF. The CDR3 DNA reads as TGTGCCAGCAGTTTACCGGGACGCTTCGGGGAGCCCCAGCATTTT.

This sequence joins TRBV4-1 and TRBJ1-5; D might be TRBD1 (5 bases). V gave up 4 bases and J gave up 4 bases, with 14 bases separating them. The CDR3 contains 15 residues. CDR1 is MGHRA, CDR2 YSYEKL, per germline. The CDR3 DNA follows: TGCGCCAGCAGCCTCGTCGCGGGGCCGAATCAGCCCCAGCATTTT. This translates into CASSLVAGPNQPQHF.

This clonotype came up once. This chain links TRBV7-2 with TRBJ2-7; a weak D match, TRBD2 (5 bases). The CDR3 spans 13 residues. CDR1 and CDR2 (germline): SGHTA, FQGNSA. V dropped 2 bases and J dropped 6 bases, with 11 bases sitting between them. In DNA, the CDR3 is TGTGCCAGCAGCTTAAACTCTGCGGGCGAGCAGTACTTC. The encoded protein is CASSLNSAGEQYF.

This clonotype turned up a few times. The chain joins TRBV3-1 to TRBJ2-5; D uncertain. Germline CDR1 and CDR2: LGHDT and YNNKEL (reference sequence). V was cut by 1 base and J by 4 bases, with 4 bases left in between. The CDR3 is 12 residues long. CDR3 residues: CASSQVGETQYF. CDR3 nucleotides: TGTGCCAGCAGCCAAGTAGGAGAGACCCAGTACTTC.

The sample holds a few counts of this clonotype. V and J are TRBV4-1 and TRBJ1-2; 7 bases align to TRBD1. J lost 2 bases, V lost 3 bases, and 3 bases had no gene match. The CDR3 covers 14 residues. From germline, CDR1 is MGHRA and CDR2 YSYEKL. CDR3 bases: TGCGCCAGCAGCCAGAACAGGGGAAACTATGGCTACACCTTC. It translates to CASSQNRGNYGYTF.

This clonotype was found a few times. The V call is TRBV27, the J call TRBJ1-1; TRBD1 matches at 7 bases. Germline V gene sequence: CDR1 MNHEY, CDR2 SMNVEV (reference sequence). Losses at the gene ends were 3 bases for V and 1 base for J; bases not matched to a gene: 2. The CDR3 sequence is 14 residues long. The CDR3 here is CASSFTGENTEAFF. Here the CDR3 DNA reads TGTGCCAGCAGTTTTACAGGGGAGAACACTGAAGCTTTCTTT.

This clonotype was detected ten times or more. This chain uses TRBV5-5 with TRBJ2-7; D remains ambiguous. The CDR3 is 15 amino acids. The V gene's germline CDR1 is SGHKS and CDR2 YYEKEE (reference sequence). V lost 0 bases and J 2 bases, leaving 12 bases between the germline ends. The CDR3 protein is CASSLAVSTPYEQYF. In nucleotides, the CDR3 is TGTGCCAGCAGCTTGGCCGTCTCAACGCCCTACGAGCAGTACTTC. Combining the CDR3 with reference TRBV5-5 and TRBJ2-7 gives the whole variable domain DAGVTQSPTHLIKTRGQQVTLRCSPISGHKSVSWYQQVLGQGPQFIFQYYEKEERGRGNFPDRFSARQFPNYSSELNVNALLLGDSALYLCASSLAVSTPYEQYFGPGTRLTVT.

The chain links TRBV12-3 or TRBV12-4 to TRBJ1-1; 7 nucleotides agree with TRBD1. The CDR3 consists of 12 residues. V was clipped by 4 bases and J by 11 bases; unmatched bases: 7. CDR3: CASSYKGARAFF. CDR3 DNA sequence: TGTGCCAGCAGTTACAAGGGGGCGCGGGCTTTCTTT.

With regard to this clonotype: A read error may account for a junction end that differs from germline. The rearrangement joins TRBV5-1 to TRBJ2-2; 7 bases line up with TRBD2. CDR3 size: 14 residues. Germline CDR1 is SGHRS and CDR2 is YFSETQ. CDR3 loop: CASSLGEGTGELFF. The DNA for the CDR3 is TGTGCCAGCAGCCTAGGGGAGGGTACCGGGGAGCTGTTTTTT.

This clonotype has just a few counts. The V call is TRBV12-3 or TRBV12-4, the J call TRBJ2-1; 10 bases align to TRBD2. CDR3 size: 17 residues. With 6 bases clipped from V and 7 bases from J, the junction kept 15 bases outside the gene matches. CDR3 amino acids: CASRRTSGTPGGNEQFF. The CDR3 nucleotides read TGTGCCAGCAGACGGACTAGCGGCACCCCCGGGGGAAATGAGCAGTTCTTC.